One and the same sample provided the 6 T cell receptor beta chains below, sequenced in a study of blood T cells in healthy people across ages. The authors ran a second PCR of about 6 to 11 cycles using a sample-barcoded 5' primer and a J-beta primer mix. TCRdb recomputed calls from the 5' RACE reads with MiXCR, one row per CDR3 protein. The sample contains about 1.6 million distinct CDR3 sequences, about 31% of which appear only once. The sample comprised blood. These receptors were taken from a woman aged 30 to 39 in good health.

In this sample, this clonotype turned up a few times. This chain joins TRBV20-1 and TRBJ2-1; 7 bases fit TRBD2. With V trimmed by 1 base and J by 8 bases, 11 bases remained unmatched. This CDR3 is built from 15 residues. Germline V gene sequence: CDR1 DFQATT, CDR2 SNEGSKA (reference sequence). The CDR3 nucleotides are TGCAGTGCTAGAGGCCAGTGGGGTCGGGGGGATGAGCAGTTCTTC. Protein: CSARGQWGRGDEQFF.

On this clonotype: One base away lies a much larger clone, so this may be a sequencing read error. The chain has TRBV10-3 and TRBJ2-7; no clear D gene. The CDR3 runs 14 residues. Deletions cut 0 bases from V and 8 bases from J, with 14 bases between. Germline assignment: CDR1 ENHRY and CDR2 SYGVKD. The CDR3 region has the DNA TGTGCCATCAGTGAGTCGCTAGGGATTGGCAAGCAGTACTTC. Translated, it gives CAISESLGIGKQYF.

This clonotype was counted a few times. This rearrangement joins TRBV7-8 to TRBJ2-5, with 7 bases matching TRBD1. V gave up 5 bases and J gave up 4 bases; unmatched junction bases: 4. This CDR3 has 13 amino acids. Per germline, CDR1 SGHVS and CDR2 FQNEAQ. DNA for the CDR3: TGTGCCAGCAGCCCGACAGGGAGAGAGACCCAGTACTTC. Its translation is CASSPTGRETQYF.

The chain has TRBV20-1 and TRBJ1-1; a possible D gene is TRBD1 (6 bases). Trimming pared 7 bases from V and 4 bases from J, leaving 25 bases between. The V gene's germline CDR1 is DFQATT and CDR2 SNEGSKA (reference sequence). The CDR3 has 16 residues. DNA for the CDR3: TGCAGTGTAATGGGGGCCGCTAAGATGACGAGCACTGAAGCTTTCTTT. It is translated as CSVMGAAKMTSTEAFF.

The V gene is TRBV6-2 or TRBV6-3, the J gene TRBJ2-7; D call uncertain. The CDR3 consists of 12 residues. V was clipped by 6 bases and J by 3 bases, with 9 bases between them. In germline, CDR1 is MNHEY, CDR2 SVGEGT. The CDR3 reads CASRSADYEQYF. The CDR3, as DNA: TGTGCCAGCAGGAGTGCGGACTACGAGCAGTACTTC.

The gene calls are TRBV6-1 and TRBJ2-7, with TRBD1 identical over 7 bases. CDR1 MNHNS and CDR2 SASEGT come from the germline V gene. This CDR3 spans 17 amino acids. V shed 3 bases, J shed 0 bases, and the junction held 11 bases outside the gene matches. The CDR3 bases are TGTGCCAGCAGTGAGGCCGGAGGACAGGAACCCTCCTACGAGCAGTACTTC. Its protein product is CASSEAGGQEPSYEQYF.